The 28 T cell receptor beta chains below come from one sample, sequenced in a study of blood T cell repertoires in COVID-19. The table came from immunoSEQ multiplex PCR; TCRdb's copy has only in-frame clones and leaves some out. In the table there are 25,000 to 30,000 clones, approximately 85% of which are singletons. Sequenced: peripheral blood. The source is a human donor in a cohort sampled during active COVID-19.

The chain carries TRBV18 and TRBJ2-6, with a possible D match to TRBD2 (6 bases). The CDR3 has 18 residues. Deletions cut 3 bases from V and 0 bases from J, with 15 bases between. CDR1 and CDR2 (germline): KGHSH, LQKENI. The CDR3 sequence: CASSPVGQGGSGANVLTF. As DNA, the CDR3 is TGTGCCAGCTCACCTGTCGGTCAGGGAGGCTCTGGGGCCAACGTCCTGACTTTC.

This chain uses TRBV7-3 with TRBJ2-2, with 7 positions matching TRBD2. Trimming cost V 6 bases and J 3 bases; bases outside gene matches: 1. Germline loops: CDR1 SGHTA, CDR2 FQGTGA. The CDR3 contains 13 residues. The CDR3: CASSLADTGELFF. For the CDR3, the DNA is TGTGCCAGCAGTCTAGCGGACACCGGGGAGCTGTTTTTT.

This chain connects TRBV6-4 to TRBJ2-1, with TRBD2 identical over 8 bases. Germline CDR1 MRHNA, CDR2 SNTAGT. Losses at the gene ends were 2 bases for V and 3 bases for J; bases not matched to a gene: 3. This CDR3 is built from 15 residues. CDR3 sequence reads: CASSDLAGGYNEQFF. Here the CDR3 DNA reads TGTGCCAGCAGTGACCTAGCGGGCGGCTACAATGAGCAGTTCTTC.

The chain links TRBV4-3 to TRBJ1-5; 9 bases map to TRBD1. The CDR3 is 15 amino acids. With V trimmed by 1 base and J by 5 bases, 3 bases remained unmatched. The germline CDR1 and CDR2 sequences are LGHNA and YSLEER. The CDR3 coding sequence is TGCGCCAGCAGCCAAGCGGACAGGGGTGATCAGCCCCAGCATTTT. It codes for CASSQADRGDQPQHF.

The gene calls are TRBV6-5 and TRBJ1-2; D is undetermined. The V gene lost 6 bases and the J gene lost 0 bases, with 5 bases spanning the gap. The length of the CDR3 is 12 residues. Germline loops: CDR1 MNHEY, CDR2 SVGAGI. The CDR3 region has the DNA TGTGCCAGCAGGAACACTAACTATGGCTACACCTTC. Translating it yields CASRNTNYGYTF.

The chain combines TRBV2 with TRBJ2-3; 10 positions agree with TRBD1. Germline CDR1 reads SNHLY; CDR2 reads FYNNEI. CDR3 length: 16 residues. J gave up 3 bases and V 6 bases, and 9 bases lay outside the gene matches. In DNA form, the CDR3 reads TGTGCCAGCAGGCGTATTGACAGGGGGCTGACAGATACGCAGTATTTT. This gives the protein CASRRIDRGLTDTQYF.

V gene TRBV7-9 combines with J gene TRBJ2-3; the match to TRBD1 covers 7 bases. Trimming removed 5 bases from V and 2 bases from J; junction bases left unmatched: 7. CDR1 SEHNR and CDR2 FQNEAQ come from the germline V gene (reference sequence). CDR3 size: 15 residues. This CDR3 is CASSTPGQLTDTQYF. DNA for the CDR3: TGTGCCAGCAGCACTCCGGGACAGCTCACAGATACGCAGTATTTT.

The rearrangement joins TRBV20-1 to TRBJ1-2; TRBD1 aligns across 7 bases. The CDR3 consists of 14 residues. V shed 3 bases, J shed 4 bases, and the junction held 8 bases outside the gene matches. From germline, CDR1 is DFQATT and CDR2 SNEGSKA (reference sequence). The CDR3 coding sequence is TGCAGTGCTAGTTACAGGGGTTTGGGCTATGGCTACACCTTC. It is translated as CSASYRGLGYGYTF.

The V call is TRBV7-2, the J call TRBJ2-7; D remains unclear. The CDR3 is 14 residues long. Germline loops: CDR1 SGHTA, CDR2 FQGNSA. V was trimmed by 0 bases and J by 3 bases, leaving 9 bases between them. The CDR3 sequence: CASSLAYQNYEQYF. As DNA, the CDR3 is TGTGCCAGCAGCTTAGCGTACCAGAACTACGAGCAGTACTTC.

The genes are TRBV19 and TRBJ2-1; 8 nucleotides match TRBD2. This CDR3 spans 16 amino acids. Trimming removed 3 bases from V and 12 bases from J; junction bases left unmatched: 16. From germline, CDR1 is LNHDA and CDR2 SQIVND (reference sequence). This CDR3 is CASSISPAGAGRWQFF. In DNA, the CDR3 is TGTGCCAGTAGTATTTCCCCAGCGGGGGCAGGGCGGTGGCAGTTCTTC. Variable domain in full (rest from reference TRBV19 and TRBJ2-1): DGGITQSPKYLFRKEGQNVTLSCEQNLNHDAMYWYRQDPGQGLRLIYYSQIVNDFQKGDIAEGYSVSREKKESFPLTVTSAQKNPTAFYLCASSISPAGAGRWQFFGPGTRLTVL.

The gene calls are TRBV6-2 or TRBV6-3 and TRBJ1-6; TRBD1 matches 8 bases. Germline V gene lookup returns CDR1 MNHEY and CDR2 SVGEGT. With V trimmed by 6 bases and J by 9 bases, 19 bases remained unmatched. This CDR3 has 18 amino acids. CDR3 nucleotide sequence: TGTGCCAGCAGCCCGTCAAGGGTCGGGACAGGAGGGATTTCACCCCTCCACTTT. Amino acids: CASSPSRVGTGGISPLHF.

This clone was recorded a few times. The genes are TRBV13 and TRBJ2-3, with 10 bases aligning to TRBD2. Germline-derived CDR1 and CDR2 are PRHDT and FYEKMQ (reference sequence). With V trimmed by 5 bases and J by 8 bases, 7 bases remained unmatched. The CDR3 spans 14 residues. The CDR3 nucleotides are TGTGCCAGCAGCGACGGGACTAGCGTAGGTACGCAGTATTTT. This sequence encodes CASSDGTSVGTQYF.

J is TRBJ2-1 and V is TRBV12-3 or TRBV12-4, with 8 bases identical to TRBD2. V lost 6 bases, J lost 15 bases, and 13 bases stayed unmatched. The CDR3 is 13 residues long. CDR3: CASSRTSRGLGFF. The CDR3 nucleotides read TGTGCCAGCAGCCGGACTAGCAGGGGTTTGGGGTTCTTC.

The rearrangement links TRBV7-9 to TRBJ2-7; 10 positions agree with TRBD2. V lost 4 bases and J lost 0; bases outside the gene matches: 6. In germline, CDR1 is SEHNR, CDR2 FQNEAQ (reference sequence). The CDR3 runs 16 residues. This chain's CDR3 is CASSSIAGGSSYEQYF. The CDR3, as DNA: TGTGCCAGCAGCTCGATAGCGGGGGGCAGCTCCTACGAGCAGTACTTC.

The J gene is TRBJ2-5, the V gene TRBV19; D not resolved. The CDR3 has 14 amino acids. Germline assignment: CDR1 LNHDA and CDR2 SQIVND (reference sequence). V was trimmed by 3 bases and J by 1 base, leaving 9 bases between them. CDR3 in amino acids: CASSISSGQETQYF. CDR3 bases: TGTGCCAGTAGTATCTCTTCGGGCCAAGAGACCCAGTACTTC.

V and J are TRBV2 and TRBJ1-5; D is possibly TRBD1 (6 bases). Trimming stripped 6 bases from V and 6 bases from J, with 9 bases between. The CDR3 sequence is 12 residues long. CDR1 is SNHLY and CDR2 is FYNNEI in the germline V gene. The DNA for the CDR3 is TGTGCCAGCAGGAGGGGGGGTCAGCCCCAGCATTTT. It is translated as CASRRGGQPQHF. The full variable domain, its missing parts supplied by reference TRBV2 and TRBJ1-5, is EPEVTQTPSHQVTQMGQEVILRCVPISNHLYFYWYRQILGQKVEFLVSFYNNEISEKSEIFDDQFSVERPDGSNFTLKIRSTKLEDSAMYFCASRRGGQPQHFGDGTRLSIL.

V gene TRBV5-4 combines with J gene TRBJ1-2; D call uncertain. CDR3 length: 14 residues. Trimming left V 3 bases short and J 4 bases short, with 13 bases between. CDR1 and CDR2 from the germline V gene are SGHNT and YYREEE (reference sequence). The CDR3 nucleotides read TGTGCCAGCAGCTCAGCACTCACGGGCTATGGCTACACCTTC. Encoded protein: CASSSALTGYGYTF.

The rearrangement uses TRBV19 and TRBJ1-3; D remains ambiguous. The CDR3 is 14 amino acids. Between the trimmed V and J ends, which lost 5 bases and 4 bases, there was a span of 12 bases. Per germline, CDR1 LNHDA and CDR2 SQIVND (reference sequence). The CDR3 protein is CASSVPGSGNTIYF. The CDR3 region has the DNA TGTGCCAGTAGTGTTCCAGGATCAGGAAACACCATATATTTT.

This clone was detected only once. The chain has TRBV6-5 and TRBJ2-3; 10 bases fit TRBD2. In germline, CDR1 is MNHEY, CDR2 SVGAGI. CDR3 length: 15 residues. V shed 8 bases, J shed 2 bases, and the junction held 7 bases outside the gene matches. Here the CDR3 DNA reads TGTGCCAGCGGAAGGACTAGCGGTACCACAGATACGCAGTATTTT. It encodes CASGRTSGTTDTQYF.

The chain carries TRBV19 and TRBJ1-2; 8 positions agree with TRBD1. The CDR3 has 12 amino acids. The germline gives CDR1 LNHDA, CDR2 SQIVND (reference sequence). The V gene end was trimmed by 8 bases and the J gene end by 7 bases; junction bases not matched to a gene: 6. The CDR3 DNA sequence: TGTGCCAGTCGGTTGACAGGGGTTGGCTACACCTTC. As protein: CASRLTGVGYTF.

V gene TRBV18 combines with J gene TRBJ1-3, with TRBD1 matching 11 bases. The ends lost 4 bases at V and 4 bases at J; junction bases unmatched: 6. The CDR3 totals 16 residues. Germline CDR1 is KGHSH and CDR2 is LQKENI. The CDR3 DNA is TGTGCCAGCTCACTTGGACAGGGGGCACAAGGAAACACCATATATTTT. This sequence encodes CASSLGQGAQGNTIYF. Looking up the rest from reference TRBV18 and TRBJ1-3 gives the full variable domain: NAGVMQNPRHLVRRRGQEARLRCSPMKGHSHVYWYRQLPEEGLKFMVYLQKENIIDESGMPKERFSAEFPKEGPSILRIQQVVRGDSAAYFCASSLGQGAQGNTIYFGEGSWLTVV.

In its sample, this clone was seen a few times. The chain couples TRBV30 to TRBJ1-2, with 7 bases lining up with TRBD1. The CDR3 is made up of 15 amino acids. CDR1 and CDR2 (germline): GTSNPN, SVGIG (reference sequence). J gave up 2 bases and V 0 bases, and 6 bases lay outside the gene matches. The CDR3: CAWSVEETGNYGYTF. CDR3 nucleotide sequence: TGTGCCTGGAGTGTAGAGGAGACAGGGAACTATGGCTACACCTTC.

V and J are TRBV30 and TRBJ1-3; D unresolved. Per germline, CDR1 GTSNPN and CDR2 SVGIG (reference sequence). The CDR3 consists of 13 residues. Deletions cut 0 bases from V and 4 bases from J, with 7 bases between. CDR3 residues: CAWSVILGNTIYF. Written as DNA, the CDR3 is TGTGCCTGGAGTGTAATCCTCGGAAACACCATATATTTT.

In this sample, this clone turned up a few times. This chain joins TRBV10-3 and TRBJ1-2; TRBD1 is a possible D gene (5 bases). Germline assignment: CDR1 ENHRY and CDR2 SYGVKD. V shed 7 bases and J shed 6 bases, with 12 bases lying between them. The CDR3 is 12 residues long. The CDR3, as DNA: TGTGCCATCACCCAGGGAGGGGATGGCTACACCTTC. Protein product: CAITQGGDGYTF.

The genes are TRBV5-1 and TRBJ2-2; TRBD2 matches at 12 bases. The J segment lost 4 bases and the V segment lost 5 bases, leaving 3 bases of the junction unmatched. The germline gives CDR1 SGHRS, CDR2 YFSETQ. The CDR3 has 15 residues. In DNA form, the CDR3 reads TGCGCCAGCAGTACTAGCGGGGGGAGCACCGGGGAGCTGTTTTTT. This codes for CASSTSGGSTGELFF.

This rearrangement joins TRBV6-1 to TRBJ1-2; 10 bases map to TRBD1. The V segment lost 1 base and the J segment 6 bases; nucleotides outside the gene matches: 2. Germline V CDR1 and CDR2: MNHNS, SASEGT. The CDR3 has 14 residues. CDR3 DNA sequence: TGTGCCAGCAGTGAAGGGACAGGGGGGAATGGCTACACCTTC. Residues: CASSEGTGGNGYTF.

This clone was seen only a few times. The J gene is TRBJ1-6, the V gene TRBV20-1, with TRBD1 matching over 8 bases. J was trimmed by 8 bases and V by 3 bases; bases with no gene match: 3. Germline values: CDR1 DFQATT, CDR2 SNEGSKA (reference sequence). The CDR3 is 13 residues long. CDR3 residues: CSASRGQDSPLHF. CDR3 bases: TGCAGTGCTAGTAGGGGACAGGATTCACCCCTCCACTTT.

The chain uses TRBV29-1 and TRBJ2-1, with 11 bases aligning to TRBD2. CDR1 and CDR2 (germline): SQVTM, ANQGSEA. After removal of 5 bases from V and 3 bases from J, the junction contained 18 bases not matched to a gene. This CDR3 has 19 residues. The CDR3 nucleotides read TGCAGCGTTCAATGGGTAGAACTAGCGGGGGTCCTGGACTACAATGAGCAGTTCTTC. Residues: CSVQWVELAGVLDYNEQFF.